Listed below are T cell receptor beta chains from one sample, sequenced in a study of blood T cell repertoires in COVID-19. TCRdb's copy holds only in-frame clones and misses some; the assay was immunoSEQ multiplex PCR. Among 350,000 or so clones listed, roughly nine tenths were seen once. Input material: peripheral blood. Receptors originate from a woman aged 55-70 years with COVID-19, enrolled during active disease. Each CDR3 is given with its conserved first and last residue. The D gene is left open where the match is weak. Some rows have no size entry. The others give once, few or many, or a class for an expanded clone.

clone size: NA; J gene: TRBJ1-4; V gene: TRBV7-6; D gene: TRBD1; CDR3 DNA: TGTGCCAGCAGCTCCAGACAGGGTCTAGTTGAAAAACTGTTTTTT; CDR3 protein: CASSSRQGLVEKLFF
clone size: NA; J gene: TRBJ1-2; V gene: TRBV5-4; D gene: TRBD1; CDR3 DNA: TGTGCCAGCACCACACCAGCGGGCAGGGGGCAAGGCTACACCTTC; CDR3 protein: CASTTPAGRGQGYTF
clone size: NA; J gene: TRBJ2-2; V gene: TRBV12-3/TRBV12-4; D gene: NA; CDR3 DNA: TGTGCCAGCGGCCTGGCGAACACCGGGGAGCTGTTTTTT; CDR3 protein: CASGLANTGELFF
clone size: once; J gene: TRBJ1-2; V gene: TRBV6-5; D gene: TRBD1; CDR3 DNA: TGTGCCAGCAAACGAACCGGACAGGGGGGGTATGGCTACACCTTC; CDR3 protein: CASKRTGQGGYGYTF
clone size: NA; J gene: TRBJ1-1; V gene: TRBV4-2; D gene: TRBD1; CDR3 DNA: TGTGCCAGCAGCGTACGCGACAGGGATAACACTGAAGCTTTCTTT; CDR3 protein: CASSVRDRDNTEAFF
clone size: NA; J gene: TRBJ2-7; V gene: TRBV30; D gene: TRBD2; CDR3 DNA: TGTGCCTGGAGACCAGCGGGGTTCACCTACGAGCAGTACTTC; CDR3 protein: CAWRPAGFTYEQYF
clone size: NA; J gene: TRBJ1-2; V gene: TRBV2; D gene: TRBD1; CDR3 DNA: TGTGCCACCAGCCGGGACAGCTATGGCTACACCTTC; CDR3 protein: CATSRDSYGYTF
clone size: NA; J gene: TRBJ2-3; V gene: TRBV5-1; D gene: TRBD2; CDR3 DNA: TGCGCCAGCCGTTTAAATAGCGGGGGGGCACAAGATACGCAGTATTTT; CDR3 protein: CASRLNSGGAQDTQYF
clone size: NA; J gene: TRBJ1-2; V gene: TRBV3-1/TRBV3-2; D gene: TRBD1; CDR3 DNA: TGTGCCAGCAGCCAAGAGACAGGGTATGGCTACACCTTC; CDR3 protein: CASSQETGYGYTF
clone size: few; J gene: TRBJ2-7; V gene: TRBV10-3; D gene: TRBD1; CDR3 DNA: TGTGCCATCAGTGAGCCCGACAGGGGGTACGAGCAGTACTTC; CDR3 protein: CAISEPDRGYEQYF
clone size: NA; J gene: TRBJ1-2; V gene: TRBV19; D gene: TRBD1; CDR3 DNA: TGTGCCAGTAGTAAAACCGGACAGGGGGCTTTAGGCTATGGCTACACCTTC; CDR3 protein: CASSKTGQGALGYGYTF
clone size: NA; J gene: TRBJ1-2; V gene: TRBV7-8; D gene: NA; CDR3 DNA: TGTGCCAGCAGCCAGGGTGTAGGACAGTATTTGGGCTACACCTTC; CDR3 protein: CASSQGVGQYLGYTF
clone size: NA; J gene: TRBJ1-1; V gene: TRBV28; D gene: NA; CDR3 DNA: TGTGCCAGCAGTTTATCTACAGGGATGAACACTGAAGCTTTCTTT; CDR3 protein: CASSLSTGMNTEAFF
clone size: NA; J gene: TRBJ1-1; V gene: TRBV7-3; D gene: NA; CDR3 DNA: TGTGCCAGCAGCCCACATGGGAGACAGAACACTGAAGCTTTCTTT; CDR3 protein: CASSPHGRQNTEAFF
clone size: once; J gene: TRBJ1-1; V gene: TRBV7-3; D gene: NA; CDR3 DNA: TGTGCCAGCAGCAGGACAGTCAACACTGAAGCTTTCTTT; CDR3 protein: CASSRTVNTEAFF
clone size: once; J gene: TRBJ2-2; V gene: TRBV7-8; D gene: NA; CDR3 DNA: TGTGCCAGCAGCTTAGGGGGCGCGGTTATCGGGGAGCTGTTTTTT; CDR3 protein: CASSLGGAVIGELFF
clone size: NA; J gene: TRBJ2-5; V gene: TRBV12-3/TRBV12-4; D gene: NA; CDR3 DNA: TGTGCCAGCAGTTGGCGGGGGCGAGAGACCCAGTACTTC; CDR3 protein: CASSWRGRETQYF
clone size: NA; J gene: TRBJ2-5; V gene: TRBV6-5; D gene: NA; CDR3 DNA: TGTGCCAGCAGGGCCGGGAAAGGAGAGACCCAGTACTTC; CDR3 protein: CASRAGKGETQYF
clone size: NA; J gene: TRBJ1-1; V gene: TRBV6-5; D gene: TRBD1; CDR3 DNA: TGTGCCAGCAGCGCAGACAGGGGGCTGGAAGCTTTCTTT; CDR3 protein: CASSADRGLEAFF
clone size: NA; J gene: TRBJ1-6; V gene: TRBV6-4; D gene: NA; CDR3 DNA: TGTGCCAGCAGTGACTGCGGGGGGCCGGGTTCACCCCTCCACTTT; CDR3 protein: CASSDCGGPGSPLHF
clone size: NA; J gene: TRBJ1-1; V gene: TRBV7-2; D gene: TRBD1; CDR3 DNA: TGTGCCAGCAGCTTAGATTTTTCCAGGGGGAGGGAAGCTTTCTTT; CDR3 protein: CASSLDFSRGREAFF
clone size: NA; J gene: TRBJ1-1; V gene: TRBV5-1; D gene: TRBD1; CDR3 DNA: TGCGCCAGCAGCCCGGGGGACAGGACACGTGATTACACTGAAGCTTTCTTT; CDR3 protein: CASSPGDRTRDYTEAFF
clone size: NA; J gene: TRBJ1-1; V gene: TRBV9; D gene: NA; CDR3 DNA: TGTGCCAGCAGCACCCAGGACAGACGCACTGAAGCTTTCTTT; CDR3 protein: CASSTQDRRTEAFF
clone size: NA; J gene: TRBJ2-5; V gene: TRBV28; D gene: TRBD2; CDR3 DNA: TGTGCCAGCAGTTGGAGCGGGGACCAAGAGACCCAGTACTTC; CDR3 protein: CASSWSGDQETQYF
clone size: NA; J gene: TRBJ2-2; V gene: TRBV6-5; D gene: TRBD1; CDR3 DNA: TGTGCCAGCATGACAGGGGGGATCGGGGAGCTGTTTTTT; CDR3 protein: CASMTGGIGELFF
clone size: NA; J gene: TRBJ1-2; V gene: TRBV21-1; D gene: NA; CDR3 DNA: TGTGCCAGCAGCAAAGGGCCCGCTAAGGCGACAGGCTACACCTTC; CDR3 protein: CASSKGPAKATGYTF
clone size: NA; J gene: TRBJ2-3; V gene: TRBV5-1; D gene: TRBD2; CDR3 DNA: TGCGCCAGCAGCCCGAGCGGGGGGGTTGAAGATACGCAGTATTTT; CDR3 protein: CASSPSGGVEDTQYF
clone size: once; J gene: TRBJ1-2; V gene: TRBV6-5; D gene: TRBD1; CDR3 DNA: TGTGCCAGCAGGACGACAGGGAACTATGGCTACACCTTC; CDR3 protein: CASRTTGNYGYTF
clone size: once; J gene: TRBJ2-2; V gene: TRBV5-4; D gene: NA; CDR3 DNA: TGTGCCAGCAGCGCCGGGGGGCAGTTCACCGGGGAGCTGTTTTTT; CDR3 protein: CASSAGGQFTGELFF
clone size: NA; J gene: TRBJ2-7; V gene: TRBV6-5; D gene: TRBD1; CDR3 DNA: TGTGCCAGCCGGGATCCCGGGACAGGGGGCGAGCAGTACTTC; CDR3 protein: CASRDPGTGGEQYF
clone size: NA; J gene: TRBJ1-2; V gene: TRBV19; D gene: NA; CDR3 DNA: TGTGCCAGCGACCCCGGGGGGCGCCTTTCCTATGGCTACACCTTC; CDR3 protein: CASDPGGRLSYGYTF
clone size: once; J gene: TRBJ1-5; V gene: TRBV9; D gene: NA; CDR3 DNA: TGTGCCAGCAGCTTTTCCGGGGTGTCGGGGCAGCCCCAGCATTTT; CDR3 protein: CASSFSGVSGQPQHF
clone size: NA; J gene: TRBJ1-2; V gene: TRBV11-2; D gene: NA; CDR3 DNA: TGTGCCAGCAGCCCGACAGGCCATCAAGATGGCTACACCTTC; CDR3 protein: CASSPTGHQDGYTF
clone size: NA; J gene: TRBJ2-2; V gene: TRBV5-1; D gene: NA; CDR3 DNA: TGCGCCAGCAGATCTACAGGGTCCCCCGGGGAGCTGTTTTTT; CDR3 protein: CASRSTGSPGELFF
clone size: NA; J gene: TRBJ1-1; V gene: TRBV29-1; D gene: NA; CDR3 DNA: TGCAGCGTCCACACAGGGTTCATGGACACTGAAGCTTTCTTT; CDR3 protein: CSVHTGFMDTEAFF
clone size: NA; J gene: TRBJ2-7; V gene: TRBV5-1; D gene: TRBD1; CDR3 DNA: TGCGCCAGCAGCTCGACGGACAGGGGGCAGGTCGAGCAGTACTTC; CDR3 protein: CASSSTDRGQVEQYF
clone size: NA; J gene: TRBJ2-7; V gene: TRBV28; D gene: NA; CDR3 DNA: TGTGCCAGCACGAAGACAGGTTTAAGCTCCTACGAGCAGTACTTC; CDR3 protein: CASTKTGLSSYEQYF
clone size: NA; J gene: TRBJ1-2; V gene: TRBV7-3; D gene: TRBD1; CDR3 DNA: TGTGCCAGCAGCTTAATGCAGGGGGCGAATTATGGCTACACCTTC; CDR3 protein: CASSLMQGANYGYTF
clone size: NA; J gene: TRBJ2-4; V gene: TRBV2; D gene: NA; CDR3 DNA: TGTGCCAGCAGTGGTGACAGAGCCAAAAACATTCAGTACTTC; CDR3 protein: CASSGDRAKNIQYF
clone size: NA; J gene: TRBJ2-5; V gene: TRBV5-1; D gene: NA; CDR3 DNA: TGCGCCAGCAGCTCCGGGTCCGCAGAGACCCAGTACTTC; CDR3 protein: CASSSGSAETQYF
clone size: NA; J gene: TRBJ2-5; V gene: TRBV7-9; D gene: TRBD2; CDR3 DNA: TGTGCCAGCAGCGTTAGCGGGGGCCAAGAGACCCAGTACTTC; CDR3 protein: CASSVSGGQETQYF
clone size: NA; J gene: TRBJ1-3; V gene: TRBV5-6; D gene: TRBD1; CDR3 DNA: TGTGCCAGCAGGTCACAGGGGCCTAATAGCGACACCATATATTTT; CDR3 protein: CASRSQGPNSDTIYF
clone size: NA; J gene: TRBJ2-1; V gene: TRBV15; D gene: TRBD1; CDR3 DNA: TGTGCCACCAGGAGGGGACAGGGGTCCCTATACAATGAGCAGTTCTTC; CDR3 protein: CATRRGQGSLYNEQFF
clone size: NA; J gene: TRBJ2-1; V gene: TRBV24-1; D gene: TRBD2; CDR3 DNA: TGTGCCACCGGGACTAGCGGGGGGGCGAATTTTAATGAGCAGTTCTTC; CDR3 protein: CATGTSGGANFNEQFF
clone size: NA; J gene: TRBJ1-6; V gene: TRBV7-9; D gene: TRBD1; CDR3 DNA: TGTGCCAGCAGCTTACTAGGACAGGGATTTTCACCCCTCCACTTT; CDR3 protein: CASSLLGQGFSPLHF
clone size: NA; J gene: TRBJ1-1; V gene: TRBV11-3; D gene: TRBD1; CDR3 DNA: TGTGCCAGCAGCTTAGACAGGGGGCTCACTGAAGCTTTCTTT; CDR3 protein: CASSLDRGLTEAFF
clone size: NA; J gene: TRBJ2-7; V gene: TRBV5-6; D gene: NA; CDR3 DNA: TGTGCCAGCAGCTTGGTACTAGCTTCTGGCGAGCAGTACTTC; CDR3 protein: CASSLVLASGEQYF
clone size: once; J gene: TRBJ2-2; V gene: TRBV7-9; D gene: NA; CDR3 DNA: TGTGCCAGCAGCTTGGGCCTGAACACCGGGGAGCTGTTTTTT; CDR3 protein: CASSLGLNTGELFF
clone size: NA; J gene: TRBJ2-5; V gene: TRBV3-1/TRBV3-2; D gene: TRBD2; CDR3 DNA: TGTGCCAGCAGCCTTCAGCGGGGGCAAGAGACCCAGTACTTC; CDR3 protein: CASSLQRGQETQYF
clone size: few; J gene: TRBJ1-2; V gene: TRBV9; D gene: TRBD1; CDR3 DNA: TGTGCCAGCAGCACCGGACAGGGGGCTAGTGGCTACACCTTC; CDR3 protein: CASSTGQGASGYTF
clone size: NA; J gene: TRBJ1-6; V gene: TRBV2; D gene: NA; CDR3 DNA: TGTGCCAGCAGTGTCCCGAATTCACCCCTCCACTTT; CDR3 protein: CASSVPNSPLHF
clone size: NA; J gene: TRBJ1-2; V gene: TRBV12-3/TRBV12-4; D gene: NA; CDR3 DNA: TGTGCCAGCAGTTTAAGGGGCTATGGCTACACCTTC; CDR3 protein: CASSLRGYGYTF
clone size: few; J gene: TRBJ2-1; V gene: TRBV2; D gene: TRBD2; CDR3 DNA: TGTGCCAGCAGTGAGCGGGCTAGCGGATACAATGAGCAGTTCTTC; CDR3 protein: CASSERASGYNEQFF